One sample yielded the 31 T cell receptor beta chains listed below, sequenced in a study of T-cell memory formation after mild COVID-19. TCRdb called the 5' RACE reads again in MiXCR, with one record for every CDR3 protein. The table includes about 440,000 distinct CDR3 sequences, 20% detected once. Sequencing used PBMCs or a T cell subset sorted from them (not recorded which). All receptors derive from an adult woman who had mild COVID-19 (a few samples of this study predate the infection). Cell type and time point are not known.

The chain joins TRBV25-1 to TRBJ2-1; 7 nucleotides agree with TRBD1. There are 14 residues in the CDR3. Germline assignment: CDR1 MGHDK and CDR2 SYGVNS. V dropped 8 bases and J dropped 8; count of bases not matched to a gene: 12. CDR3 amino acids: CASRIGGQLHEQFF. The CDR3 DNA reads as TGTGCCAGCCGAATAGGGGGACAGTTGCATGAGCAGTTCTTC.

The J gene is TRBJ2-7, the V gene TRBV6-2 or TRBV6-3; D uncertain. In germline, CDR1 is MNHEY, CDR2 SVGEGT. V was pared by 6 bases and J by 3 bases, with 9 bases between. The CDR3 covers 12 residues. The CDR3 region has the DNA TGTGCCAGCAGCCCTCGGTACTACGAGCAGTACTTC. Translation gives CASSPRYYEQYF.

The chain uses TRBV19 and TRBJ2-2; D is ambiguous. The V end lost 5 bases, the J end lost 0 bases, and 19 bases lay between the germline ends. The length of the CDR3 is 18 residues. Germline CDR1 is LNHDA and CDR2 is SQIVND (reference sequence). CDR3 in amino acids: CASSSPPRIRANTGELFF. The DNA for the CDR3 is TGTGCCAGTAGTTCCCCCCCGCGGATTAGAGCGAACACCGGGGAGCTGTTTTTT.

The chain recombines TRBV12-3 or TRBV12-4 with TRBJ2-2, with D tentatively TRBD2 (10 bases). The CDR3 sequence is 20 residues long. Trimming left V 5 bases short and J 7 bases short, with 32 bases between. The CDR3 coding sequence is TGTGCCAGCAGTGCTACCGGGACAGGGCGTCTAGCGGGAGCGGTCGGGGAGCTGTTTTTT. It specifies CASSATGTGRLAGAVGELFF.

The gene calls are TRBV7-3 and TRBJ1-2; D is perhaps TRBD1 (5 bases). Germline CDR1 reads SGHTA; CDR2 reads FQGTGA. The V gene lost 8 bases and the J gene lost 6 bases, with 19 bases spanning the gap. The CDR3 consists of 14 residues. The DNA of the CDR3 is TGTGCCAGCCTACCAGGTCCGGGACTTGATGGCTACACCTTC. This encodes CASLPGPGLDGYTF. Together with reference TRBV7-3 and TRBJ1-2, the CDR3 gives the full variable domain: GAGVSQTPSNKVTEKGKYVELRCDPISGHTALYWYRQSLGQGPEFLIYFQGTGAADDSGLPNDRFFAVRPEGSVSTLKIQRTERGDSAVYLCASLPGPGLDGYTFGSGTRLTVV.

The chain employs TRBV9 and TRBJ1-4, with a possible D match to TRBD1 (6 bases). The CDR3 covers 14 residues. Germline V gives CDR1 SGDLS, CDR2 YYNGEE. V dropped 0 bases and J dropped 14 bases, with 17 bases sitting between them. CDR3 in amino acids: CASSVAQGSGRLFF. Here the CDR3 DNA reads TGTGCCAGCAGCGTAGCTCAGGGGTCAGGGCGGCTGTTTTTT.

This clonotype was observed a few times. This chain connects TRBV10-3 to TRBJ2-1; tentative D call: TRBD1 (6 bases). Trimming shortened V by 3 bases and J by 4 bases, and 16 bases separated the two germline ends. The germline V gene encodes CDR1 ENHRY and CDR2 SYGVKD. The CDR3 covers 16 residues. Here the CDR3 DNA reads TGTGCCATCAGTGATTACGGGGCCAGGGGTTACAATGAGCAGTTCTTC. Protein product: CAISDYGARGYNEQFF.

This clonotype was seen more than once but under ten times. The V call is TRBV3-1, the J call TRBJ2-1, with D tentatively TRBD2 (5 bases). The V end lost 4 bases, the J end lost 6 bases, and 16 bases lay between the germline ends. Per the germline V gene, CDR1 is LGHDT and CDR2 is YNNKEL (reference sequence). CDR3 length: 15 residues. Here the CDR3 reads CASSLGLDLGNEQFF. For the CDR3, the DNA is TGTGCCAGCAGCCTAGGCTTGGACTTGGGCAATGAGCAGTTCTTC.

This clonotype turned up a few times. The DNA for the CDR3 is TGTGCCAGCAGCGTAGTCGGAGGGGTCGAGACCCAGTACTTC. Its translation is CASSVVGGVETQYF. The J gene is TRBJ2-5, the V gene TRBV9, with D possibly matching TRBD2 (6 bases). V was shortened by 0 bases and J by 5 bases, with 11 bases between the two germline ends. Germline V lookup: CDR1 SGDLS, CDR2 YYNGEE. This CDR3 is built from 14 residues.

The genes are TRBV18 and TRBJ2-3; D is perhaps TRBD2 (6 bases). The CDR3 has 15 amino acids. From germline, CDR1 is KGHSH and CDR2 LQKENI. Trimming removed 3 bases from V and 0 bases from J, with 10 bases in between. The CDR3 nucleotides read TGTGCCAGCTCACCCGTGGGGACTAGCACAGATACGCAGTATTTT. Amino acids: CASSPVGTSTDTQYF.

The chain employs TRBV7-8 and TRBJ2-7; 15 nucleotides line up with TRBD2. CDR1 is SGHVS, CDR2 FQNEAQ, per germline. The V and J ends lost 4 bases and 4 bases, in that order; junction bases with no gene match: 2. The CDR3 has 15 residues. The CDR3 region is CASSSGTSGRYEQYF. The CDR3 nucleotides are TGTGCCAGCAGCTCAGGGACTAGCGGGAGGTACGAGCAGTACTTC. Complete variable domain (other parts from reference TRBV7-8 and TRBJ2-7): GAGVSQSPRYKVAKRGQDVALRCDPISGHVSLFWYQQALGQGPEFLTYFQNEAQLDKSGLPSDRFFAERPEGSVSTLKIQRTQQEDSAVYLCASSSGTSGRYEQYFGPGTRLTVT.

This clonotype was picked up a small number of times. This chain joins TRBV7-9 and TRBJ2-7; 8 bases are a match to TRBD2. V lost 7 bases, J lost 6 bases, and 11 bases stayed unmatched. The CDR3 is 14 residues long. CDR1 and CDR2 (germline): SEHNR, FQNEAQ (reference sequence). CDR3 protein: CASIGSGVQSEQYF. The CDR3 DNA sequence: TGTGCCAGCATCGGTAGCGGGGTACAGTCCGAGCAGTACTTC.

The J gene is TRBJ1-1, the V gene TRBV20-1; D perhaps matches TRBD1 (6 bases). The CDR3 totals 15 residues. CDR1 DFQATT and CDR2 SNEGSKA come from the germline V gene (reference sequence). V was trimmed by 0 bases and J by 6 bases, leaving 17 bases between them. For the CDR3, the DNA is TGCAGTGCTAGAGATAGTAGAGGCCAGGGGCCTGAAGCTTTCTTT. The encoded protein is CSARDSRGQGPEAFF.

This clonotype was counted only a few times. The genes are TRBV5-5 and TRBJ1-1; maybe TRBD1 (6 bases). The germline gives CDR1 SGHKS, CDR2 YYEKEE (reference sequence). The V end was cut by 3 bases, the J end by 6 bases, with 15 bases between. The length of the CDR3 is 14 residues. This chain's CDR3 is CASSWGQGVAEAFF. The CDR3 DNA follows: TGTGCCAGCAGCTGGGGGCAGGGTGTGGCTGAAGCTTTCTTT.

This clonotype occurred a few times. This CDR3 reads CASSFLTETDTQYF. For the CDR3, the DNA is TGTGCCAGCAGCTTTTTAACAGAGACAGATACGCAGTATTTT. V and J are TRBV5-4 and TRBJ2-3; D gene uncertain. Germline-derived CDR1 and CDR2 are SGHNT and YYREEE (reference sequence). The V and J ends lost 2 bases and 3 bases respectively, with 10 bases between them. This CDR3 has 14 residues.

This clonotype appeared a single time. The chain employs TRBV6-5 and TRBJ2-1; 11 bases agree with TRBD2. CDR1 and CDR2 from the germline V gene are MNHEY and SVGAGI. V lost 6 bases to trimming and J lost 2 bases; unmatched junction nucleotides: 3. This CDR3 contains 15 residues. CDR3 sequence: CASRLTSGAYNEQFF. In DNA form, the CDR3 reads TGTGCCAGCAGGTTGACTAGCGGGGCCTACAATGAGCAGTTCTTC.

This clonotype was observed a handful of times. This rearrangement joins TRBV3-1 to TRBJ2-5; the match to TRBD2 covers 7 bases. Trimming removed 0 bases from V and 5 bases from J; junction bases left unmatched: 9. Looked up from germline, CDR1 is LGHDT and CDR2 is YNNKEL (reference sequence). This CDR3 is 16 amino acids long. The CDR3 region is CASSQELAGLAETQYF. The CDR3 coding sequence is TGTGCCAGCAGCCAAGAGTTAGCGGGCTTGGCGGAGACCCAGTACTTC.

The rearrangement links TRBV29-1 to TRBJ2-5; 7 positions match TRBD1. Per the germline V gene, CDR1 is SQVTM and CDR2 is ANQGSEA. The CDR3 spans 14 residues. J gave up 4 bases and V 4 bases, and 9 bases lay outside the gene matches. CDR3 in amino acids: CSVVDRVVRETQYF. The CDR3 DNA reads as TGCAGCGTTGTAGACAGGGTAGTTCGAGAGACCCAGTACTTC.

This clonotype came up a few times. This chain connects TRBV24-1 to TRBJ1-1; D not resolved. The CDR3 loop spans 13 amino acids. The V end lost 3 bases, the J end lost 2 bases, and 6 bases lay between the germline ends. Looked up from germline, CDR1 is KGHDR and CDR2 is SFDVKD. The CDR3 reads CATSDKTNTEAFF. The CDR3, as DNA: TGTGCCACCAGTGATAAGACTAACACTGAAGCTTTCTTT.

This clonotype was observed a few times. The DNA of the CDR3 is TGTGCCAGCAGCTCTTCCGGGACTAGAGGCACAGATACGCAGTATTTT. As protein: CASSSSGTRGTDTQYF. The chain combines TRBV7-2 with TRBJ2-3; 8 bases align to TRBD2. The J segment lost 1 base and the V segment lost 4 bases, leaving 7 bases of the junction unmatched. The CDR3 length is 16 residues. The germline V gene has CDR1 SGHTA and CDR2 FQGNSA.

This clonotype was recorded a few times. The genes are TRBV15 and TRBJ2-7, with unresolved D. This CDR3 comprises 12 residues. Germline V gene data show CDR1 as LNHNV and CDR2 as YYDKDF (reference sequence). The V gene lost 8 bases and the J gene lost 3 bases, with 11 bases spanning the gap. The CDR3 is CATGGSDYEQYF. The CDR3 nucleotides are TGTGCCACCGGTGGTAGTGACTACGAGCAGTACTTC.

This clonotype was recorded a few times. This chain connects TRBV5-6 to TRBJ1-1; D unresolved. Germline CDR1 SGHDT, CDR2 YYEEEE. Between the trimmed V and J ends, which lost 1 base and 4 bases, there was a span of 8 bases. CDR3 length equals 13 residues. DNA for the CDR3: TGTGCCAGCAGCTTGTGGGAGAGCACTGAAGCTTTCTTT. This gives the protein CASSLWESTEAFF. The variable domain in full, completed from reference TRBV5-6 and TRBJ1-1, reads DAGVTQSPTHLIKTRGQQVTLRCSPKSGHDTVSWYQQALGQGPQFIFQYYEEEERQRGNFPDRFSGHQFPNYSSELNVNALLLGDSALYLCASSLWESTEAFFGQGTRLTVV.

The genes are TRBV5-1 and TRBJ2-7; D gene unclear. The CDR3 runs 16 residues. Between the trimmed V and J ends, which lost 0 bases and 0 bases, there was a span of 13 bases. In germline, CDR1 is SGHRS, CDR2 YFSETQ. CDR3 sequence (DNA): TGCGCCAGCAGCTTGGATTGGCAGAGGAGCTCCTACGAGCAGTACTTC. This codes for CASSLDWQRSSYEQYF.

V and J are TRBV7-3 and TRBJ1-1; D call uncertain. In germline, CDR1 is SGHTA, CDR2 FQGTGA. Trimming stripped 4 bases from V and 5 bases from J, with 11 bases between. CDR3 length: 13 amino acids. CDR3 loop: CASSSQQRTEAFF. The CDR3 DNA follows: TGTGCCAGCAGCTCACAACAGAGGACTGAAGCTTTCTTT.

There are many counts of this clonotype. The J gene is TRBJ1-2, the V gene TRBV4-1; the D gene is possibly TRBD1 (6 bases). Trimming left V 0 bases short and J 6 bases short, with 17 bases between. Per the germline V gene, CDR1 is MGHRA and CDR2 is YSYEKL. This CDR3 has 16 amino acids. The CDR3 DNA follows: TGCGCCAGCAGCCAAGATCCCTACAGGGTGGCGGATGGCTACACCTTC. It specifies CASSQDPYRVADGYTF.

The sample holds a few counts of this clonotype. The chain uses TRBV7-9 and TRBJ2-1, with a possible D match to TRBD1 (6 bases). The CDR3 extends over 14 amino acids. Trimming took 5 bases from V and 8 from J, leaving 16 bases between them. From germline, CDR1 is SEHNR and CDR2 FQNEAQ (reference sequence). The DNA of the CDR3 is TGTGCCAGCAGCCTCCTGGACTGGGGGCATGAGCAGTTCTTC. Its protein is CASSLLDWGHEQFF.

The V call is TRBV6-6, the J call TRBJ2-7; 11 positions agree with TRBD2. This CDR3 is 14 amino acids long. From germline, CDR1 is MNHNY and CDR2 SVGAGI (reference sequence). J lost 3 bases, V lost 5 bases, and 3 bases had no gene match. CDR3 sequence (DNA): TGTGCCAGCAGTAAACTAGCGGGAGTCTACGAGCAGTACTTC. Translated, it gives CASSKLAGVYEQYF.

The chain recombines TRBV25-1 with TRBJ2-5; the D is unclear. The germline gives CDR1 MGHDK, CDR2 SYGVNS. This CDR3 is 13 amino acids long. Trimming took off 6 bases at V and 2 bases at J, with 10 bases between the two ends. This CDR3 is CASSVKGQETQYF. CDR3 DNA: TGTGCCAGCAGCGTCAAGGGACAAGAGACCCAGTACTTC.

The chain couples TRBV27 to TRBJ2-1; TRBD2 is a possible D gene (5 bases). The CDR3 has 12 amino acids. Looked up from germline, CDR1 is MNHEY and CDR2 is SMNVEV (reference sequence). The V end lost 2 bases, the J end lost 10 bases, and 9 bases lay between the germline ends. CDR3 loop: CASSLIGEEQFF. The CDR3 nucleotides are TGTGCCAGCAGTTTAATCGGGGAAGAGCAGTTCTTC.

This CDR3 reads CASSLSLAAFNEQFF. DNA for the CDR3: TGTGCCAGCAGTTTAAGTCTAGCGGCCTTCAATGAGCAGTTCTTC. This chain connects TRBV12-3 or TRBV12-4 to TRBJ2-1; TRBD2 matches 7 bases. The CDR3 has 15 amino acids. J gave up 6 bases and V 2 bases, and 7 bases lay outside the gene matches.

This clonotype was seen a few times. V is TRBV6-2 or TRBV6-3 and J is TRBJ2-1; tentatively, D is TRBD1 (6 bases). The germline CDR1 and CDR2 sequences are MNHEY and SVGEGT. Trimming removed 4 bases from V and 9 bases from J, with 19 bases in between. The CDR3 spans 15 residues. This CDR3 is CASSSILVRGTEQFF. CDR3 DNA sequence: TGTGCCAGCAGTTCCATACTCGTCAGGGGCACTGAGCAGTTCTTC.